Listed below are T cell receptor beta chains from one sample, sequenced in a study of T cell changes during pregnancy in multiple sclerosis. Only in-frame clones appear in the TCRdb table, and some are missing; sequencing was by immunoSEQ multiplex PCR. The table records approximately 44,000 clones, about 90% of them present only once. The sample consisted of CD4+ T cells from peripheral blood mononuclear cells, taken in the third trimester of pregnancy. These receptors were obtained from a female donor with multiple sclerosis, enrolled in a pregnancy study. The CDR3 runs from the conserved cysteine through the conserved F or W.

15,TRBV9,TRBJ1-2,CASSVDGRVQAGYTF
16,TRBV4-3,TRBJ1-3,CASSHDTGGFGNTIYF
11,TRBV29-1,TRBJ1-2,CSVESGYGYTF
14,TRBV4-1,TRBJ2-5,CASSQESAGETQYF
12,TRBV6-1,TRBJ1-4,CASCRGREKLFF
15,TRBV5-1,TRBJ2-7,CASRPTSGRSYEQYF
14,TRBV6-5,TRBJ1-1,CASSWEGRDTEAFF
13,TRBV5-4,TRBJ2-1,CASSLALYNEQFF
15,TRBV18,TRBJ1-1,CASSTRDRNPTEAFF
15,TRBV6-5,TRBJ2-5,CASSTLAGVSETQYF
14,TRBV25-1,TRBJ1-3,CASSEGRAGNTIYF
16,TRBV5-4,TRBJ2-3,CASSKPGQGITDTQYF
16,TRBV7-6,TRBJ1-5,CASSPQGPRGNQPQHF
14,TRBV5-1,TRBJ1-1,CASSADRGGTEAFF
11,TRBV6-5,TRBJ1-2,CATTEIYGYTF
13,TRBV6-1,TRBJ1-5,CASSQGGGQPQHF